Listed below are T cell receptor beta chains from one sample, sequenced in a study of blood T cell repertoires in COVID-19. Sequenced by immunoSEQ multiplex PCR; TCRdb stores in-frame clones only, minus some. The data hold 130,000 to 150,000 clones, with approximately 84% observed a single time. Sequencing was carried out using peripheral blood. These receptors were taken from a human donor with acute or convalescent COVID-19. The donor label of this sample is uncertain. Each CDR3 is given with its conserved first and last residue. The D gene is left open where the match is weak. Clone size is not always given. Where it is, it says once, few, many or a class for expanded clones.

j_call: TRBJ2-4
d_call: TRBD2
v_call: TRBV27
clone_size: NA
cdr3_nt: TGTGCCAGCAGTTGGCGTGCTAGCGGGGGAGGGATTCAGTACTTC
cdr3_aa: CASSWRASGGGIQYF

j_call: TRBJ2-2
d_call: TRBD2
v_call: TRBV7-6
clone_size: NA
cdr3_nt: TGTGCCAGCAGCTTAGTTGGAGCGGGGGCGAACACCGGGGAGCTGTTTTTT
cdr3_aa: CASSLVGAGANTGELFF

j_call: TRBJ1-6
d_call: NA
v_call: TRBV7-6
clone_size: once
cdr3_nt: TGTGCCAGCAGCTTAGCGTCGGGTTATGGTTCACCCCTCCACTTT
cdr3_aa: CASSLASGYGSPLHF

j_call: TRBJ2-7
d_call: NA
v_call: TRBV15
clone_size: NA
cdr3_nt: TGTGCCACCAGCAGAGGGTCAGTTTTCTACGAGCAGTACTTC
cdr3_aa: CATSRGSVFYEQYF

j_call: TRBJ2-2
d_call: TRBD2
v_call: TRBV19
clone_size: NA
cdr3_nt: TGTGCCAGTAGTATACGGGTCCTAGCGGGAGGCACCGGGGAGCTGTTTTTT
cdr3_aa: CASSIRVLAGGTGELFF

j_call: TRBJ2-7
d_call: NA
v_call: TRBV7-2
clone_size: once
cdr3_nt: TGTGCCAGCAGTTACGGAGGCTCCTACGAGCAGTACTTC
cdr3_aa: CASSYGGSYEQYF

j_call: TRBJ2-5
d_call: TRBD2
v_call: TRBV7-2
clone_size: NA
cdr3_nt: TGTGCCAGCAGCTTAGTAGCGGGACCGGGCGGGTTAGAGACCCAGTACTTC
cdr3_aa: CASSLVAGPGGLETQYF

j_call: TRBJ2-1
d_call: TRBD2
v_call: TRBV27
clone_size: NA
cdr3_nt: TGTGCCAGCAGTTTACACCAGCGGGGGGGGAGGAATGAGCAGTTCTTC
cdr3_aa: CASSLHQRGGRNEQFF

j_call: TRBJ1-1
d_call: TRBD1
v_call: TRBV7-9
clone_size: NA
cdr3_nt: TGTGCCAGCAGCTTAGATTACGGACAGGGCAAGAACACTGAAGCTTTCTTT
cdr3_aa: CASSLDYGQGKNTEAFF

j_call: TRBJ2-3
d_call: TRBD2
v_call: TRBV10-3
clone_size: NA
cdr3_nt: TGTGCCAGCGCAGCTAGCGGCACTAGCACAGATACGCAGTATTTT
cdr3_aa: CASAASGTSTDTQYF

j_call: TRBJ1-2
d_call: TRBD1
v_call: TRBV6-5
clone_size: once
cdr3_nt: TGTGCCAGCAGTCCACGCAGGGGGCAGAGCTATGGCTACACCTTC
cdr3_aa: CASSPRRGQSYGYTF

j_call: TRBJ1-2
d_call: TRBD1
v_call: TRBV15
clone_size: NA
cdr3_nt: TGTGCCACCAGCCCTATAGGGACAGGTTATGCTGGCTACACCTTC
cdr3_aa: CATSPIGTGYAGYTF

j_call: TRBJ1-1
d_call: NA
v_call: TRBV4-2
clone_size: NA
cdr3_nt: TGTGCCAGCAGCCAAGTCTCGGGAGGGGACACTGAAGCTTTCTTT
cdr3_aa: CASSQVSGGDTEAFF

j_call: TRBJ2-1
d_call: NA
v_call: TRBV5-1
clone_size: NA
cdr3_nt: TGCGCCAGCAGCTTGGCGGGGGTGGAGTTCTTC
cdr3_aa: CASSLAGVEFF

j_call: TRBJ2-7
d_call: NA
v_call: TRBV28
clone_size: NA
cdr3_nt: TGTGCCAGCAGTATTGGAGGCGAGCAGTACTTC
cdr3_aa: CASSIGGEQYF

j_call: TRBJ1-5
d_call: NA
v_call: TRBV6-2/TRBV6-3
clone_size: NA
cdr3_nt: TGTGCCAGCAGTTACGGACTGAGCAATCAGCCCCAGCATTTT
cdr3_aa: CASSYGLSNQPQHF

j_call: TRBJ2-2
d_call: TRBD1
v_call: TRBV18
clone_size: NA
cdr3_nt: TGTGCCAGCTCACCGCAGCGCCCGGGACAGGGGGTCACCGGGGAGCTGTTTTTT
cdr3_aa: CASSPQRPGQGVTGELFF

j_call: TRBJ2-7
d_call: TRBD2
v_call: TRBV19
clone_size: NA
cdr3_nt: TGTGCCAGTACACCGGGACTAGGCACCTACGAGCAGTACTTC
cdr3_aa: CASTPGLGTYEQYF

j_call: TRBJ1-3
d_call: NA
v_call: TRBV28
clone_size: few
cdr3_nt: TGTGCCAGCAGTTCCCCGGTACTCTCTGGAAACACCATATATTTT
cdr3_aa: CASSSPVLSGNTIYF

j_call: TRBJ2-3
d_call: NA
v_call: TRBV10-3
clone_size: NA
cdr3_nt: TGTGCCATCAGGGACTTGAGTAGGGCAGATACGCAGTATTTT
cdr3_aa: CAIRDLSRADTQYF

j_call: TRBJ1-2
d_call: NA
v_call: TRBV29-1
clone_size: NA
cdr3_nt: TGCAGCGTTGCTGAGGGGGACTATGGCTACACCTTC
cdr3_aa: CSVAEGDYGYTF

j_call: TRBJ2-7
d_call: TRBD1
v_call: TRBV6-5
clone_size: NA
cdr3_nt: TGTGCCAGCAGTTTTGGGAGGACAGGGGGCTACGAGCAGTACTTC
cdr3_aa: CASSFGRTGGYEQYF

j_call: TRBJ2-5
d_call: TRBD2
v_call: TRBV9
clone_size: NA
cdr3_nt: TGTGCCAGCAGCCTCCGGGGGGGGGAGACCCAGTACTTC
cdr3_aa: CASSLRGGETQYF

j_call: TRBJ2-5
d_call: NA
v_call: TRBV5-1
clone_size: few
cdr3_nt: TGCGCCAGCAGTTACTCTCAGGGGGGCCAAGAGACCCAGTACTTC
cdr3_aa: CASSYSQGGQETQYF

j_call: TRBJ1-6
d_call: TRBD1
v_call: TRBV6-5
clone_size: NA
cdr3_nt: TGTGCCAGCAGCTGGACAGGGGGCTATAATTCACCCCTCCACTTT
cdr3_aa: CASSWTGGYNSPLHF

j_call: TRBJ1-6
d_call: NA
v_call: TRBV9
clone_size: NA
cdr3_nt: TGTGCCAGCAGCGTAGACCCGGTGGGGGGGCCTAATTCACCCCTCCACTTT
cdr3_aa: CASSVDPVGGPNSPLHF

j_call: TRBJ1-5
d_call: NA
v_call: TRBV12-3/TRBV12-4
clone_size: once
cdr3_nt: TGTGCCAGCAGTTACGGACAGTATCAGCCCCAGCATTTT
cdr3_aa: CASSYGQYQPQHF

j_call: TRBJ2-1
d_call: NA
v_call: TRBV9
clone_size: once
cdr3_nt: TGTGCCAGTCTTCGGGGGGCCGGTGGTGAGCAGTTCTTC
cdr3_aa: CASLRGAGGEQFF

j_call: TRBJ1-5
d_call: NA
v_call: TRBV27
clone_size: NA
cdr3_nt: TGTGCCAGCAGTTTATCGGGCAGCCTGGGCCAGCCCCAGCATTTT
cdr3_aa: CASSLSGSLGQPQHF

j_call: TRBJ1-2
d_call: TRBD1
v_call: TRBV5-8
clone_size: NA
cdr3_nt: TGTGCCAGCATCGATGACAGGGACCACTCCGAAGCTAACTATGGCTACACCTTC
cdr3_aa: CASIDDRDHSEANYGYTF

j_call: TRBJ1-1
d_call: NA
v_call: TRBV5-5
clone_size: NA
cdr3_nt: TGTGCCAGCAGCTTGACAGGGAAGACTGAAGCTTTCTTT
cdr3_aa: CASSLTGKTEAFF

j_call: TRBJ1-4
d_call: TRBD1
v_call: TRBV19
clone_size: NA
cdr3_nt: TGTGCCAGTAGGGGGAAAGGACAGGGTGCAACTAATGAAAAACTGTTTTTT
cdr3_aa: CASRGKGQGATNEKLFF

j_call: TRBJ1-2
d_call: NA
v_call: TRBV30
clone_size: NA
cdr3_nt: TGTGCCTGGAGAGATTACGGGATTAACTATGGCTACACCTTC
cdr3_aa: CAWRDYGINYGYTF

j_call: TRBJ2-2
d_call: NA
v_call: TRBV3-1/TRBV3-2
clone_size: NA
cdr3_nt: TGTGCCAGCAGCCCTTGGGCCAAAGCGAACACCGGGGAGCTGTTTTTT
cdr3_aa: CASSPWAKANTGELFF

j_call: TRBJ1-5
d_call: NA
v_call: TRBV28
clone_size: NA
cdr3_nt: TGTGCCAGCAGTTTGACAGCTTACAATCAGCCCCAGCATTTT
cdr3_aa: CASSLTAYNQPQHF

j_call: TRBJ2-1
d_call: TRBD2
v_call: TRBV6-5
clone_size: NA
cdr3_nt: TGTGCCAGCATCATGGGACTAGCGCTTCGCAATGAGCAGTTCTTC
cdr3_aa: CASIMGLALRNEQFF

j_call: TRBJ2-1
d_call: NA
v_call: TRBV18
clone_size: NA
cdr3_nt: TGTGCCAGCTCACCCGGACTGGCTTCCTACAATGAGCAGTTCTTC
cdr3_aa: CASSPGLASYNEQFF

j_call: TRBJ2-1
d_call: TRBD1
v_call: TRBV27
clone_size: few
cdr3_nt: TGTGCCAGCGCTCAGTCGGGCAGGGGGCTTTACAATGAGCAGTTCTTC
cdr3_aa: CASAQSGRGLYNEQFF

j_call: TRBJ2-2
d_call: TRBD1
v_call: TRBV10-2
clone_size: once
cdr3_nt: TGCGCCAGCGACACAGGGGGGAACACCGGGGAGCTGTTTTTT
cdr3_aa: CASDTGGNTGELFF

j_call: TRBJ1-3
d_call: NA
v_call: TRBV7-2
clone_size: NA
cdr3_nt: TGTGCCAGCAGCCCTTCAGCGAGCTCTGGAAACACCATATATTTT
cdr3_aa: CASSPSASSGNTIYF

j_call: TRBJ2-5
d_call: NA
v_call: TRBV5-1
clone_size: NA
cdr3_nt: TGCGCCAGCAGCTTGCTGTATCGCGGGGTACAAGAGACCCAGTACTTC
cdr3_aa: CASSLLYRGVQETQYF

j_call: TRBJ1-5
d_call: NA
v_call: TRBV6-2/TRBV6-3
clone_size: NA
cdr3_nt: TGTGCCAGCAGTTATATCGGCAATCAGCCCCAGCATTTT
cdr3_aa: CASSYIGNQPQHF

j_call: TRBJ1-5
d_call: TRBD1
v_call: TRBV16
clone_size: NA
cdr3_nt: TGTGCCAGTAGTCCCGGACAGGGGATAGGGCAGCCCCAGCATTTT
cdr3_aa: CASSPGQGIGQPQHF

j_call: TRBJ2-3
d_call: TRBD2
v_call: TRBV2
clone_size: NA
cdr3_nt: TGTGCCAGCAGTGGGACTAGCGGGAGCCCAGATACGCAGTATTTT
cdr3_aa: CASSGTSGSPDTQYF

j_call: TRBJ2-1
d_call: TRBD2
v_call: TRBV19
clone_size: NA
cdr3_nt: TGTGCCAGTAGTATTGCTAGCGGGAATGAGCGGTTCTTC
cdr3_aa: CASSIASGNERFF

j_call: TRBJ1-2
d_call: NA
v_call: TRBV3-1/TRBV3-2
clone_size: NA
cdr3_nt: TGTGCCAGCAGCCAAGGGCCTAACTATGGCTACACCTTC
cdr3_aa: CASSQGPNYGYTF

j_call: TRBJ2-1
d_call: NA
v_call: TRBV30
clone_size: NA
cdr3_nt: TGTGCCTGGAGTCCTGAGGACACTACGGAGTTCTTC
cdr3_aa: CAWSPEDTTEFF

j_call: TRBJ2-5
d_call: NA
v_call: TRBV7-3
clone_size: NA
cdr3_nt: TGTGCCAGCAGCTCAACAGGTCAGGGCCAAGAGACCCAGTACTTC
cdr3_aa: CASSSTGQGQETQYF

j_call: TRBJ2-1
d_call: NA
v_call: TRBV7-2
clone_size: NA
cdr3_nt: TGTGCCAGCAGCCGTCGGGGGGCCTCCTACAATGAGCAGTTCTTC
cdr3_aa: CASSRRGASYNEQFF

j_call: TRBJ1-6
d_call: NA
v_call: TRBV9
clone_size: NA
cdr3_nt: TGTGCCAGCAGCGTAGCTTTGGACAAAAGGGATTCACCCCTCCACTTT
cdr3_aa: CASSVALDKRDSPLHF

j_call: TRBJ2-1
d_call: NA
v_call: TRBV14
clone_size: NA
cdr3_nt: TGTGCCAGCAGCCAAGGGGTGACAGACTGGAATGAGCAGTTCTTC
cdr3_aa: CASSQGVTDWNEQFF

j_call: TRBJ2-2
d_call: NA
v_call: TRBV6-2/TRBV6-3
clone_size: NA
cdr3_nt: TGTGCCAGCAGTTACACAGGAAACACCGGGGAGCTGTTTTTT
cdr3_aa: CASSYTGNTGELFF

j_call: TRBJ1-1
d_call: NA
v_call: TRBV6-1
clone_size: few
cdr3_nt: TGTGCCAGCAGTGAACCAGGGGCGAATACTGAAGCTTTCTTT
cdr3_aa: CASSEPGANTEAFF

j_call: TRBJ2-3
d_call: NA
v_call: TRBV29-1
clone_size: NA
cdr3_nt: TGCAGCCCCAGGACATCGCGCCCCGCAGATACGCAGTATTTT
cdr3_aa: CSPRTSRPADTQYF

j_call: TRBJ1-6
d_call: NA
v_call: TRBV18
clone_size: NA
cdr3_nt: TGTGCCAGCTCACCTCGGGGGGGCGGAGATAATTCACCCCTCCACTTT
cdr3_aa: CASSPRGGGDNSPLHF